This TCR beta chain was profiled in a study of shared clonotypes between healthy human individuals (dated by TCRdb to 2018 to 2021). At the level of the whole study: Three men and a couple of women, aged 18 to 49 years, made up the cohort. For each donor, CD4 naive and CD4 memory were each run on three plates, CD8 naive on two plates, and CD8 memory on one plate. To estimate repertoire size and how much clonotypes are shared between individuals, the study performed deep sequencing of blood TCR repertoires from a few healthy adults. To increase sequencing depth and limit assay-specific biases, different laboratories used diverse techniques to prepare libraries and sequence TCR repertoires. Leukapheresis yielded between about 0.94 and 9.5 billion PBMCs per donor. Results and caveats for the whole study, not just this receptor: The small number of donors limited the genetic and exposure-history diversity represented. Naive subsets generally had larger estimated clonotype richness than memory subsets. Pairwise subsampling led to the expectation that sequencing depth would affect the degree of clonotype sharing among donors. Clonotypes shared by all four sorted-subset donors showed higher generation probabilities than non-shared clonotypes. When several donors were compared, the shared fraction of clonotypes was around 5% for naive CD4, 3.5% to 4% for naive CD8, roughly 2.5% for memory CD4, and about 0.36% for memory CD8. Sampling was restricted to blood, and TCR repertoires in tissue are likely to differ from TCR repertoires in blood. Incomplete sequencing was indicated by rarefaction of sorted-subset datasets, despite the large sequencing depth.

CD8 naive samples were obtained by positive selection for CCR7 among CD45RO-negative cells, yielding a CD45RA+CCR7+ population from which TemRA cells were excluded. The donors were healthy, HIV-negative adults with no recently reported acute infections or vaccinations. Every donor was a Caucasian adult residing in Nashville, Tennessee, USA. After blood collection by leukapheresis, PBMCs were isolated using Ficoll-Histopaque density gradient centrifugation and then cryopreserved in the vapor phase of liquid nitrogen. Purity and quantity of every magnetically sorted T cell population were checked by analytical flow cytometry. Each sorted fraction had its genomic DNA isolated and then quantified by UV absorbance on a Nanodrop 2000c. Note on this clone: Its antigen is unknown. Qualities for individual bases were not recorded, and no much larger clone is one base off.

TCR CDR3 regions were amplified from genomic DNA by multiplex PCR using the deep immunoSEQ assay. For each cell subset, the extracted genomic DNA was distributed evenly across all wells of several immunoSEQ 96-well plates, and each plate served as one replicate. Each replicate PCR for sorted subsets received 150 to 250 ng genomic DNA, equal to tens of thousands of T cell genomes. Purified libraries were quantified with a Qubit 3.0 fluorometer, sized on a Bioanalyzer 2100, and re-quantified with the KAPA Library Quantification kit. Every immunoSEQ 96-well plate was sequenced on a separate single-read 150-cycle Illumina NextSeq 550 flow cell. On the study's bioinformatics: The immunoSEQ output contained only junctional sequences without quality scores, so filtering could not match that applied to full-length reads. To assign V/J genes and CDR3, sequences were annotated using PyIR, a Python wrapper for IgBLAST v1.9, with IMGT germline references. Any read was removed if the V/J assignment was weak (E-value above 1e-6), the CDR3 was missing, or the read contained stop codons, out-of-frame junctions, or ambiguous translated residues. V3J clonotypes were defined as sequences sharing an identical inferred V gene, J gene, and CDR3 amino acid sequence. To compute the percentage overlap between repertoires, the number of shared unique clonotypes was divided by the size of the smaller repertoire. Three approaches were used to assess repertoire richness: RTK rarefaction, the Chao1 estimator, and Recon v2.1 estimates of unobserved clonotypes. Generation probabilities for all TCRbeta clonotypes obtained by the gDNA method from several donors were computed using OLGA. This immuneACCESS table, as held by TCRdb, lists in-frame sequences with V and J called but not all clones. Of the missing ones, under half trace to an unresolved V gene in checked studies; the others have no known cause. V and J calls and clone size are as listed in that table; D and trimming were resolved from the DNA. The sample has about 590,000 clones on record, roughly 95% of them singletons. Of the sample, about 0.11% falls within the top ten clones.

The V end gives up 0 bases and the J end 0 bases, leaving 11 bases in the junction not matched to a gene. From its cysteine to its phenylalanine, the CDR3 spans 18 amino acids. The kept DNA is CDR3 alone, 54 bases in frame from the first base. As encoded in the germline V gene, CDR1 is SGHDT while CDR2 is YYEEEE. This receptor chain uses TRBV5-6 and TRBJ1-1, and TRBD1 aligns with 7 junction nucleotides. This receptor was obtained from a woman aged 25-40 years in good health. The sample consisted of naive CD8+ T cells sorted from blood. In light of the paper, this sample's cell subset or site label describes: CD45RA+CCR7+. The encoded CDR3 is CASSLAGGDIFMNTEAFF. The sequence in DNA is TGTGCCAGCAGCTTGGCAGGGGGAGACATCTTTATGAACACTGAAGCTTTCTTT.